The 7 T cell receptor beta chains presented below share a single source sample, sequenced in a study of cytomegalovirus exposure and HLA in healthy donors. 13 Jbeta primers and 60 Vbeta primers were used for the PCR. Assay used: immunoSEQ multiplex PCR; TCRdb lists only in-frame clones, some missing. Of roughly 100,000 clones in the sample, roughly 80% are singletons; the top ten hold 7.5% to 10%. Input material: PBMCs. The receptors stem from a woman aged 40 to 50 in good health and CMV-seropositive.

The chain joins TRBV18 to TRBJ1-5; D is perhaps TRBD1 (6 bases). Trimming left V 0 bases short and J 4 bases short, with 13 bases between. The germline gives CDR1 KGHSH, CDR2 LQKENI. The CDR3 is 16 amino acids. The CDR3 nucleotides read TGTGCCAGCTCACCACCGGCCTGGACAGAAAATCAGCCCCAGCATTTT. Its protein is CASSPPAWTENQPQHF.

The rearrangement uses TRBV2 and TRBJ2-3, with 7 bases that match TRBD2. There are 12 residues in the CDR3. Germline lookup yields CDR1 SNHLY and CDR2 FYNNEI. Trimming at V came to 8 bases and at J to 10 bases, leaving 9 bases not matched to a gene. Written as DNA, the CDR3 is TGTGCCAGCCTGGACCGGGGGGATTCGCAGTATTTT. This translates into CASLDRGDSQYF.

The genes are TRBV28 and TRBJ2-7, with D perhaps TRBD2 (5 bases). The CDR3 is 14 residues long. The V and J ends lost 6 bases and 6 bases respectively, with 18 bases between them. CDR1 is MDHEN and CDR2 is SYDVKM in the germline V gene. CDR3 nucleotides: TGTGCCAGCAGCCGGAGGCGAGGGATGGCCGAGCAGTACTTC. This translates into CASSRRRGMAEQYF. The entire variable domain, with the rest obtained from reference TRBV28 and TRBJ2-7, is as follows: DVKVTQSSRYLVKRTGEKVFLECVQDMDHENMFWYRQDPGLGLRLIYFSYDVKMKEKGDIPEGYSVSREKKERFSLILESASTNQTSMYLCASSRRRGMAEQYFGPGTRLTVT.

There are a few counts of this clone. The chain employs TRBV28 and TRBJ2-2, with TRBD1 as a possible D gene (5 bases). Germline V CDR1 and CDR2: MDHEN, SYDVKM. Trimming took 3 bases from V and 2 from J, leaving 13 bases between them. The CDR3 is made up of 16 amino acids. Here the CDR3 reads CASSLARTPNTGELFF. The CDR3 DNA follows: TGTGCCAGCAGTTTGGCGAGGACACCTAACACCGGGGAGCTGTTTTTT.

The rearrangement joins TRBV9 to TRBJ1-1; TRBD1 matches at 7 bases. Trimming removed 4 bases from V and 6 bases from J; junction bases left unmatched: 6. Germline-derived CDR1 and CDR2 are SGDLS and YYNGEE. This CDR3 contains 13 residues. This CDR3 is CASSIWTGSEAFF. DNA for the CDR3: TGTGCCAGCAGCATCTGGACAGGTTCTGAAGCTTTCTTT.

The chain links TRBV5-4 to TRBJ1-2, with TRBD1 matching 8 bases. The CDR3 covers 13 residues. V shed 4 bases, J shed 7 bases, and the junction held 6 bases outside the gene matches. The germline V gene encodes CDR1 SGHNT and CDR2 YYREEE (reference sequence). DNA of the CDR3: TGTGCCAGCAGCCGGGCAGGGGGCGGTGGCTACACCTTC. Encoded protein: CASSRAGGGGYTF. Full variable domain (outside the CDR3, taken from reference TRBV5-4 and TRBJ1-2): ETGVTQSPTHLIKTRGQQVTLRCSSQSGHNTVSWYQQALGQGPQFIFQYYREEENGRGNFPPRFSGLQFPNYSSELNVNALELDDSALYLCASSRAGGGGYTFGSGTRLTVV.

The chain has TRBV4-1 and TRBJ1-6; D gene unclear. Trimming pared 4 bases from V and 5 bases from J, leaving 12 bases between. In germline, CDR1 is MGHRA, CDR2 YSYEKL. The CDR3 totals 15 residues. The CDR3 nucleotides read TGCGCCAGCAGCCTTAGGGAGTCAGATAATTCACCCCTCCACTTT. It is translated as CASSLRESDNSPLHF.